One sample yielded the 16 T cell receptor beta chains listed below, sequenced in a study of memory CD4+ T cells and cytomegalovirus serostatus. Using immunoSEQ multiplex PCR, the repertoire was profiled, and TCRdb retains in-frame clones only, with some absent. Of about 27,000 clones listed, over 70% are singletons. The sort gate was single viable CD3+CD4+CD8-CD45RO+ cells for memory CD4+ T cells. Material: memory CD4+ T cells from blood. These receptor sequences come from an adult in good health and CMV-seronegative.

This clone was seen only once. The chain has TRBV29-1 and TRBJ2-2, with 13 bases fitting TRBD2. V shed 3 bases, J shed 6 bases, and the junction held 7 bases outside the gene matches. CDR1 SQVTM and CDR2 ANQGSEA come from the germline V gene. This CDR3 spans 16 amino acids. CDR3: CSVDTSGGAFAGELFF. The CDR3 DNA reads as TGCAGCGTTGATACTAGCGGGGGGGCGTTCGCCGGGGAGCTGTTTTTT.

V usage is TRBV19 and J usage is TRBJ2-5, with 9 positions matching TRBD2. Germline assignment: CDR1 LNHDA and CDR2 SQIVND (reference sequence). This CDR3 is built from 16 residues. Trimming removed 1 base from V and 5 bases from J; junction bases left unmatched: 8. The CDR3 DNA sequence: TGTGCCAGTAGTATAGCCGGAGCGGGGGGCAGGGAGACCCAGTACTTC. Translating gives CASSIAGAGGRETQYF.

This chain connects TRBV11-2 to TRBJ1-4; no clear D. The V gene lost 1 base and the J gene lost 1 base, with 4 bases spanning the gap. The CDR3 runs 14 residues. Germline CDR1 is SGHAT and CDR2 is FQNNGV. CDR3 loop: CASSLGLTNEKLFF. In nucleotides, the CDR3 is TGTGCCAGCAGCTTAGGATTAACTAATGAAAAACTGTTTTTT.

The CDR3 coding sequence is TGTGCCAGCAGCTCCATACAGGGGGCGAAAGGCTACACCTTC. It specifies CASSSIQGAKGYTF. The chain has TRBV11-2 and TRBJ1-2; 9 positions agree with TRBD1. The CDR3 totals 14 residues. The germline CDR1 and CDR2 sequences are SGHAT and FQNNGV. J lost 8 bases, V lost 4 bases, and 8 bases had no gene match.

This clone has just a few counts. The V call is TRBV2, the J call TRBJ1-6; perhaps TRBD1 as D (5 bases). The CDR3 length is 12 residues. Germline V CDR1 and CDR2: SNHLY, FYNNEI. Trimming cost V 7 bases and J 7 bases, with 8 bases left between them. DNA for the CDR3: TGTGCCAGCACACAGGCGAATTCACCCCTCCACTTT. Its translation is CASTQANSPLHF.

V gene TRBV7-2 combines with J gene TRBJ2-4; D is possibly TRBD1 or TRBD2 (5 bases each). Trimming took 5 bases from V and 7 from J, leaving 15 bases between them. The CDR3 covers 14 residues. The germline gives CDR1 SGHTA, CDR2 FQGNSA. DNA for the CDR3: TGTGCCAGCAGCGCCGAGGGGTCGGTCAACATTCAGTACTTC. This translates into CASSAEGSVNIQYF.

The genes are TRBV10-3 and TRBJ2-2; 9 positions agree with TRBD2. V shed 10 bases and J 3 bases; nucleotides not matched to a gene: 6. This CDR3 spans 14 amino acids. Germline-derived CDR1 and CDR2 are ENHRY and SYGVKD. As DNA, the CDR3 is TGTGCCACCAATAGCGGGAGATACACCGGGGAGCTGTTTTTT. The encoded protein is CATNSGRYTGELFF.

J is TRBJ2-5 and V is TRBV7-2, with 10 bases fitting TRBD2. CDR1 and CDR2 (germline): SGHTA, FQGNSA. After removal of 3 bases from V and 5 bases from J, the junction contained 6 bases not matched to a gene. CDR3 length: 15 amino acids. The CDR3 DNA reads TGTGCCAGCAGCTTCCAAGCGGGGGGGCCCGAGACCCAGTACTTC. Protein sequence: CASSFQAGGPETQYF.

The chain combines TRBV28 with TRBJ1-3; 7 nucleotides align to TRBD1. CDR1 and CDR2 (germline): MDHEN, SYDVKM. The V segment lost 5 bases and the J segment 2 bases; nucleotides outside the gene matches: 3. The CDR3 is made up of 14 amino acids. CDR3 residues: CASSAQGAGNTIYF. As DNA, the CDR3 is TGTGCCAGCAGTGCCCAGGGGGCTGGAAACACCATATATTTT.

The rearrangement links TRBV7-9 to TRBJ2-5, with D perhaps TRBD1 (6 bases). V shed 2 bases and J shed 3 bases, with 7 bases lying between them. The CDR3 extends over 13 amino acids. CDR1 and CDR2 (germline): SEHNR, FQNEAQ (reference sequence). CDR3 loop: CASSLNREETQYF. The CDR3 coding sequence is TGTGCCAGCAGCTTAAACAGGGAAGAGACCCAGTACTTC.

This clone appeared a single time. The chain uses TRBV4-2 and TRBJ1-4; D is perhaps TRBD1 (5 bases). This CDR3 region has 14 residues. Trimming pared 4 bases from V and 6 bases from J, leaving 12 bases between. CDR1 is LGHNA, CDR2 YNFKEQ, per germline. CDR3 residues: CASSLWGGDEKLFF. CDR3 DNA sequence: TGTGCCAGCAGCCTTTGGGGGGGAGATGAAAAACTGTTTTTT.

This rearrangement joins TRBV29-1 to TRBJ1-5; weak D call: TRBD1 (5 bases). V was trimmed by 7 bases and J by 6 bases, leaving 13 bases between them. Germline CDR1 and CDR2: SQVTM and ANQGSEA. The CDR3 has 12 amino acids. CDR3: CSAREGTQPQHF. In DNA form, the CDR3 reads TGCAGCGCCCGGGAGGGGACTCAGCCCCAGCATTTT. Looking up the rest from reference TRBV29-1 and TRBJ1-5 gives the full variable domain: SAVISQKPSRDICQRGTSLTIQCQVDSQVTMMFWYRQQPGQSLTLIATANQGSEATYESGFVIDKFPISRPNLTFSTLTVSNMSPEDSSIYLCSAREGTQPQHFGDGTRLSIL.

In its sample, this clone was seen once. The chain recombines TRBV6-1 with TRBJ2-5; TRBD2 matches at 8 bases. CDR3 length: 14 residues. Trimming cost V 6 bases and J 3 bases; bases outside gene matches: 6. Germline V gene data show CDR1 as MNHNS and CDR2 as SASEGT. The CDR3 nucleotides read TGTGCCAGCAGCGTCCCGGGACTAGAAGAGACCCAGTACTTC. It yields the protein CASSVPGLEETQYF.

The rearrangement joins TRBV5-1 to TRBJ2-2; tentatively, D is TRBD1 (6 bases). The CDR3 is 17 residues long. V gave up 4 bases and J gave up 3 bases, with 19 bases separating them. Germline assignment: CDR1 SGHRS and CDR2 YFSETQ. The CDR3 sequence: CASSPRIRTDYTGELFF. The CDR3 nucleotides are TGCGCCAGCAGCCCCCGGATTCGGACAGACTACACCGGGGAGCTGTTTTTT.

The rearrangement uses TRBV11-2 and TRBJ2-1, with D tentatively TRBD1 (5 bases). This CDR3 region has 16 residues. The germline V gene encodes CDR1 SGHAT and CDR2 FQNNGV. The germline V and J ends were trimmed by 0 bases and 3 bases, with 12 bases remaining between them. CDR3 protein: CASSLDLGLSYNEQFF. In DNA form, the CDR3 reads TGTGCCAGCAGCTTAGATTTGGGGCTTAGCTACAATGAGCAGTTCTTC.

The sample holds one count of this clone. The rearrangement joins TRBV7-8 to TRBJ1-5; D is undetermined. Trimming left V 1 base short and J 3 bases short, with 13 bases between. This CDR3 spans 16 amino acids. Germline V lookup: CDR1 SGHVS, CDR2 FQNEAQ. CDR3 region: CASSLVVYNANQPQHF. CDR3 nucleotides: TGTGCCAGCAGCTTAGTAGTCTACAACGCCAATCAGCCCCAGCATTTT.